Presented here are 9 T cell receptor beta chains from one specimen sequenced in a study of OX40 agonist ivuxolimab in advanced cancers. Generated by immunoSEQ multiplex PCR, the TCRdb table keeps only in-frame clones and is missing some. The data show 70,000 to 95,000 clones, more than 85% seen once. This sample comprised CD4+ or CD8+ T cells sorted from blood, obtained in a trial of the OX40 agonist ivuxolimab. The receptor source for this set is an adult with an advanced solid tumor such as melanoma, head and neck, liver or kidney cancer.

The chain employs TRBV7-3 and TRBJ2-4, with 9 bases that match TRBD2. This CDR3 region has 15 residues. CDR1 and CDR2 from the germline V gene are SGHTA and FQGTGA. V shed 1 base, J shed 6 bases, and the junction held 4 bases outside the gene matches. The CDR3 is CASSLNAGGGNIQYF. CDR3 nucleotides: TGTGCCAGCAGCTTAAATGCGGGAGGGGGAAACATTCAGTACTTC.

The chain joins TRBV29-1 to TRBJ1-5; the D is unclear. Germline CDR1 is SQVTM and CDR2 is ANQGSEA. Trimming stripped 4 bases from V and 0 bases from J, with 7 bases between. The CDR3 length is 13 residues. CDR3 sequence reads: CSVARNSNQPQHF. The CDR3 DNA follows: TGCAGCGTTGCCCGAAATAGCAATCAGCCCCAGCATTTT.

As DNA, the CDR3 is TGTGCCAGCAACCGAATGGGGCAGCCCCAGCATTTT. This gives the protein CASNRMGQPQHF. The chain is built from TRBV6-5 and TRBJ1-5, with D unclear. Trimming stripped 7 bases from V and 7 bases from J, with 11 bases between. CDR1 MNHEY and CDR2 SVGAGI come from the germline V gene. The CDR3 totals 12 residues.

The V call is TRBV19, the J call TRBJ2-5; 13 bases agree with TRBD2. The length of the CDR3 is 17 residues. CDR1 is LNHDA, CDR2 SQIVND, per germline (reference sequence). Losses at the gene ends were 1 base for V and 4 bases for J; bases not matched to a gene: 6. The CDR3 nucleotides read TGTGCCAGTAGTATAGGGACTAGCGGGAGAATGATAGAGACCCAGTACTTC. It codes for CASSIGTSGRMIETQYF. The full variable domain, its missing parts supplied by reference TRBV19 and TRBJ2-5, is DGGITQSPKYLFRKEGQNVTLSCEQNLNHDAMYWYRQDPGQGLRLIYYSQIVNDFQKGDIAEGYSVSREKKESFPLTVTSAQKNPTAFYLCASSIGTSGRMIETQYFGPGTRLLVL.

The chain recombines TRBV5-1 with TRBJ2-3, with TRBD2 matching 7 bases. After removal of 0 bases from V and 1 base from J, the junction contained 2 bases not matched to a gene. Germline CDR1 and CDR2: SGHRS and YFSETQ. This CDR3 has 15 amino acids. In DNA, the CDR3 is TGCGCCAGCAGCTTGGATAGCGGGCGCACAGATACGCAGTATTTT. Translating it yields CASSLDSGRTDTQYF.

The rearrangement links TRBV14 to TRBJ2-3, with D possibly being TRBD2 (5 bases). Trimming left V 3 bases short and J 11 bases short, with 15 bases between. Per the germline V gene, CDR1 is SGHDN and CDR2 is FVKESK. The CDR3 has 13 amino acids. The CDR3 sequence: CASSQASGLGQYF. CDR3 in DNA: TGTGCCAGCAGCCAGGCTTCGGGATTAGGGCAGTATTTT.

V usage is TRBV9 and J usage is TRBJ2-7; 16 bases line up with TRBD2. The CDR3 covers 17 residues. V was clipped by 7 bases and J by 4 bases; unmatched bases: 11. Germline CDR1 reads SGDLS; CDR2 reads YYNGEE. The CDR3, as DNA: TGTGCCAGCCGGGGACTAGCGGGAGGGCCTCCTCATTACGAGCAGTACTTC. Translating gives CASRGLAGGPPHYEQYF. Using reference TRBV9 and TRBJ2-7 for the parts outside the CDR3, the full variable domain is DSGVTQTPKHLITATGQRVTLRCSPRSGDLSVYWYQQSLDQGLQFLIQYYNGEERAKGNILERFSAQQFPDLHSELNLSSLELGDSALYFCASRGLAGGPPHYEQYFGPGTRLTVT.

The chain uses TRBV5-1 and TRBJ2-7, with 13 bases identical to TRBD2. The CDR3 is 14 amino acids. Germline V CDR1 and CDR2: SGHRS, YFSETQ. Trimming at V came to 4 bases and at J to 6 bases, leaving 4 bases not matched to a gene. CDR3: CASSLGLAGVEQYF. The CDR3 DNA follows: TGCGCCAGCAGCCTCGGACTAGCGGGAGTCGAGCAGTACTTC.

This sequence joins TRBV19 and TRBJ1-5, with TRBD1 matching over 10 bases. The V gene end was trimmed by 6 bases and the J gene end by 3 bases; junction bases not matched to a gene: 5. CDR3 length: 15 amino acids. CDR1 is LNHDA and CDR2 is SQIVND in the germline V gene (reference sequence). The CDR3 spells CASSQTGGFNQPQHF. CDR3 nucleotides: TGTGCCAGTAGCCAGACAGGGGGCTTCAATCAGCCCCAGCATTTT. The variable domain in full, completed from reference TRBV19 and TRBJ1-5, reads DGGITQSPKYLFRKEGQNVTLSCEQNLNHDAMYWYRQDPGQGLRLIYYSQIVNDFQKGDIAEGYSVSREKKESFPLTVTSAQKNPTAFYLCASSQTGGFNQPQHFGDGTRLSIL.